This T cell receptor beta chain was retrieved from a study of control samples from healthy donors and cancer patients. Only in-frame clones appear in the TCRdb table, and some are missing; sequencing was by immunoSEQ multiplex PCR. The sample contains some 140,000 clones, 90% to 95% of which appear only once. The CDR3 has 14 amino acids. Germline values: CDR1 SGHTA, CDR2 FQGTGA. V lost 4 bases to trimming and J lost 4 bases; unmatched junction nucleotides: 6. This TCR came from a man aged 40-49 years in good health. Source material: blood. The chain links TRBV7-3 to TRBJ1-2; 7 bases match TRBD1. The CDR3 region has the DNA TGTGCCAGCAGCTCTTCAGGGGGAGTCTATGGCTACACCTTC. As protein: CASSSSGGVYGYTF.